The 5 T cell receptor beta chains presented below share a single source sample, sequenced in a study of blood T cells in healthy people across ages. Primed by a sample-barcoded 5' primer and a J-beta primer mix, a second PCR proceeded for roughly 7 to 12 cycles. From the 5' RACE reads, TCRdb called clonotypes with MiXCR, one entry per CDR3 protein. Among roughly 1.7 million distinct CDR3 sequences, around 36% were seen once, and the ten largest hold about 11%. The sequenced sample was blood. All receptors derive from a woman aged 25 to 39 in good health.

The chain is built from TRBV2 and TRBJ2-3; D not certain. With 5 bases removed from V and 0 bases from J, the gap between germline ends came to 12 bases. Germline V gene lookup returns CDR1 SNHLY and CDR2 FYNNEI. The CDR3 extends over 15 amino acids. The DNA of the CDR3 is TGTGCCAGCAGTCAACAAGGGTTTAGCACAGATACGCAGTATTTT. Protein sequence: CASSQQGFSTDTQYF.

Only a few counts were recorded for this clonotype. The chain combines TRBV7-6 with TRBJ1-6, with 8 bases identical to TRBD1. This CDR3 is 14 amino acids long. The V gene end was trimmed by 5 bases and the J gene end by 8 bases; junction bases not matched to a gene: 5. Germline values: CDR1 SGHVS, CDR2 FNYEAQ. CDR3 region: CASSPGQVDSPLHF. CDR3 sequence (DNA): TGTGCCAGCAGCCCGGGACAGGTTGATTCACCCCTCCACTTT.

This clonotype came up a few times. The junction departs from germline at one end; a sequencing error may be responsible. V and J are TRBV27 and TRBJ2-7, with a tentative D call TRBD1 (6 bases). CDR1 and CDR2 from the germline V gene are MNHEY and SMNVEV (reference sequence). CDR3 length: 15 residues. Here the CDR3 DNA reads TGTGCCAGCAGTCTATCACAGGGTTCGTCCTACGAGCAGTACTTC. This gives the protein CASSLSQGSSYEQYF.

This clonotype has only a few counts. The V call is TRBV25-1, the J call TRBJ1-1; D unclear. The CDR3 consists of 15 residues. V lost 0 bases and J lost 1, with 9 bases in between. Looked up from germline, CDR1 is MGHDK and CDR2 is SYGVNS. This CDR3 is CASSEYEGQNTEAFF. The CDR3 nucleotides read TGTGCCAGCAGTGAATATGAGGGTCAGAACACTGAAGCTTTCTTT.

This clonotype has more than one count but fewer than ten. The genes are TRBV7-9 and TRBJ2-1; 7 nucleotides align to TRBD2. CDR3 size: 17 residues. The trim removed 5 bases at V and 2 bases at J, leaving 12 bases unmatched. Germline values: CDR1 SEHNR, CDR2 FQNEAQ (reference sequence). The CDR3 DNA follows: TGTGCCAGCAGCCAGCGGGGATGGGAGGACACCTACAATGAGCAGTTCTTC. It codes for CASSQRGWEDTYNEQFF. Together with reference TRBV7-9 and TRBJ2-1, the CDR3 gives the full variable domain: DTGVSQNPRHKITKRGQNVTFRCDPISEHNRLYWYRQTLGQGPEFLTYFQNEAQLEKSRLLSDRFSAERPKGSFSTLEIQRTEQGDSAMYLCASSQRGWEDTYNEQFFGPGTRLTVL.